This record concerns one T cell receptor beta chain sequence. This sample is drawn from a study of control samples from healthy donors and cancer patients. The CDR3 totals 15 residues. Germline CDR1 and CDR2: SGHDT and YYEEEE. Trimming took 4 bases from V and 2 from J, leaving 13 bases between them. The repertoire was sequenced with immunoSEQ multiplex PCR; TCRdb's copy has only in-frame clones and lacks some. The sample has about 34,000 clones; around 87% are singletons. Sequencing was carried out using PBMCs. The chain uses TRBV5-6 and TRBJ1-3; no firm D call. The clonotype originates from a woman between 40 and 50 years old with lung cancer. CDR3 bases: TGTGCCAGCAGCGTCACCGTCAGCCCTGGAAACACCATATATTTT. Residues: CASSVTVSPGNTIYF.